This is a list of T cell receptor beta chains from one sample in a study of CD8 T cells in Susac syndrome. TCRdb itself ran the immunoSEQ multiplex PCR reads through MiXCR, one entry per CDR3 protein. The table lists 100,000 to 150,000 distinct CDR3 sequences, around 94% of them singletons. Sample: CD8+ T cells from PBMCs. These receptors came from a human donor with Susac syndrome. CDR3s include the opening cysteine and the closing phenylalanine or tryptophan. D genes are given only for firm matches. Size values are once, few and many counts, or a class for expanded clones, and some rows have none.

TRBJ1-2	TRBV4-2	NA	NA	CASSQGLDGYTF	TGTGCCAGCAGCCAAGGGTTGGATGGCTACACCTTC
TRBJ2-7	TRBV5-6	NA	NA	CASSVAMTGREQYF	TGTGCCAGCAGCGTGGCTATGACAGGGAGGGAGCAGTACTTC
TRBJ2-7	TRBV15	NA	NA	CATSRELSPSIYEQYF	TGTGCCACCAGCAGAGAATTATCCCCTTCAATTTACGAGCAGTACTTC
TRBJ1-4	TRBV29-1	NA	NA	CSGVGATNEKLFF	TGCAGCGGGGTAGGGGCAACTAATGAAAAACTGTTTTTT
TRBJ2-5	TRBV20-1	NA	NA	CSARDLVETQYF	TGCAGTGCTAGAGATCTAGTGGAGACCCAGTACTTC
TRBJ1-1	TRBV19	NA	TRBD1	CASTETGVMNTEAFF	TGTGCCAGTACCGAGACAGGGGTTATGAACACTGAAGCTTTCTTT
TRBJ2-1	TRBV20-1	once	TRBD2	CSARALAGIYNEQFF	TGCAGTGCTAGAGCTCTAGCGGGGATTTACAATGAGCAGTTCTTC
TRBJ1-2	TRBV20-1	NA	NA	CSAKIDTGDYGYTF	TGCAGTGCTAAGATAGATACCGGGGATTATGGCTACACCTTC
TRBJ2-7	TRBV28	once	NA	CASRTDGSYEQYF	TGTGCCAGCAGGACGGACGGCTCCTACGAGCAGTACTTC
TRBJ2-2	TRBV20-1	once	NA	CSAPRWRDNTGELFF	TGCAGTGCTCCCCGTTGGAGGGACAACACCGGGGAGCTGTTTTTT
TRBJ2-1	TRBV5-1	NA	TRBD1	CASSTTDRGAYNEQFF	TGCGCCAGCAGCACCACGGACAGGGGTGCATACAATGAGCAGTTCTTC
TRBJ2-3	TRBV4-3	NA	NA	CASSQDQRGDTQYF	TGCGCCAGCAGCCAAGACCAACGGGGCGATACGCAGTATTTT
TRBJ1-2	TRBV5-6	NA	TRBD1	CASTRQGVSYGYTF	TGTGCCAGCACGAGACAGGGGGTGAGCTATGGCTACACCTTC
TRBJ2-3	TRBV6-5	once	NA	CASSSWTVGGADTQYF	TGTGCCAGCAGTTCGTGGACTGTCGGTGGGGCGGATACGCAGTATTTT
TRBJ2-7	TRBV7-2	NA	TRBD2	CASSSRLAGRGEQYF	TGTGCCAGCAGCTCTCGCCTAGCGGGGAGGGGGGAGCAGTACTTC
TRBJ1-1	TRBV25-1	NA	TRBD1	CASSESRAGGMNTEAFF	TGTGCCAGCAGTGAATCGAGGGCAGGGGGCATGAACACTGAAGCTTTCTTT
TRBJ2-3	TRBV29-1	NA	NA	CSVEGSWGSTDTQYF	TGCAGCGTTGAAGGTTCATGGGGCTCGACAGATACGCAGTATTTT
TRBJ2-7	TRBV7-9	NA	TRBD1	CASSLDLGTDPYEQYF	TGTGCCAGCAGCTTAGATCTCGGGACAGACCCCTACGAGCAGTACTTC
TRBJ2-7	TRBV5-1	NA	NA	CASSLAATGNPYEQYF	TGCGCCAGCAGCTTGGCCGCGACGGGAAACCCCTACGAGCAGTACTTC
TRBJ2-5	TRBV11-2	NA	TRBD2	CASSLGPSGGPETQYF	TGTGCCAGCAGCTTAGGGCCTAGCGGGGGGCCGGAGACCCAGTACTTC
TRBJ1-3	TRBV11-2	NA	NA	CASSLGAGSGNTIYF	TGTGCCAGCAGCTTAGGTGCGGGCTCTGGAAACACCATATATTTT
TRBJ1-5	TRBV3-1	NA	NA	CASSQENQPQHF	TGTGCCAGCAGCCAAGAGAATCAGCCCCAGCATTTT
TRBJ1-5	TRBV9	NA	TRBD1	CASSQGDSNQPQHF	TGTGCCAGCAGCCAGGGGGATAGCAATCAGCCCCAGCATTTT
TRBJ2-7	TRBV29-1	NA	TRBD2	CSVVGSGGRSGYYEQYF	TGCAGCGTTGTAGGTAGCGGGGGCCGCTCGGGTTACTACGAGCAGTACTTC
TRBJ1-5	TRBV9	NA	NA	CASSGHGGDPPSAQHF	TGTGCCAGCAGCGGTCACGGGGGGGACCCACCTTCGGCCCAGCATTTT
TRBJ1-4	TRBV2	NA	TRBD1	CASNEPGQGREKLFF	TGTGCCAGCAACGAACCGGGACAGGGGCGTGAAAAACTGTTTTTT
TRBJ1-4	TRBV29-1	NA	NA	CSVESNGELFF	TGCAGCGTTGAGAGCAACGGGGAACTGTTTTTT
TRBJ2-1	TRBV11-2	once	NA	CASSSLARFYNEQFF	TGTGCCAGCAGCTCACTCGCGAGGTTTTACAATGAGCAGTTCTTC
TRBJ2-5	TRBV9	NA	TRBD1	CASSVALGQGFQETQYF	TGTGCCAGCAGCGTAGCGCTTGGACAGGGGTTCCAAGAGACCCAGTACTTC
TRBJ1-5	TRBV5-6	NA	TRBD1	CASSNGQGGPQHF	TGTGCCAGCAGCAATGGACAGGGCGGGCCCCAGCATTTT
TRBJ2-7	TRBV19	NA	TRBD2	CASSPGLAASYEQYF	TGTGCCAGTAGTCCAGGACTAGCGGCCTCCTACGAGCAGTACTTC
TRBJ2-1	TRBV7-8	NA	NA	CASSPPPFF	TGTGCCAGCAGCCCCCCCCCGTTCTTC
TRBJ1-2	TRBV27	NA	NA	CASSLAGTVHGYTF	TGTGCCAGCAGTTTGGCAGGGACGGTCCATGGCTACACCTTC
TRBJ2-7	TRBV7-6	NA	TRBD2	CASSPSASSGFSYEQYF	TGTGCCAGCAGCCCCAGCGCGAGTAGCGGGTTCTCCTACGAGCAGTACTTC
TRBJ1-2	TRBV5-4	NA	NA	CASNKEANYGYTF	TGTGCCAGCAATAAGGAGGCGAACTATGGCTACACCTTC
TRBJ2-3	TRBV6-2/TRBV6-3	NA	NA	CASIGLSTDTQYF	TGTGCCAGCATCGGACTGAGCACAGATACGCAGTATTTT
TRBJ1-6	TRBV9	NA	NA	CASSAQGAGSPLHF	TGTGCCAGCAGCGCTCAGGGTGCCGGTTCACCCCTCCACTTT
TRBJ2-5	TRBV6-6	NA	NA	CASSYSSGESQETQYF	TGTGCCAGCAGTTACTCTAGCGGAGAGTCCCAAGAGACCCAGTACTTC
TRBJ2-4	TRBV20-1	NA	NA	CSARPADNHPLAKNIQYF	TGCAGTGCTAGACCAGCGGACAACCACCCTCTAGCCAAAAACATTCAGTACTTC
TRBJ1-1	TRBV29-1	NA	NA	CSVGGWGTTEAFF	TGCAGCGTTGGTGGCTGGGGGACCACTGAAGCTTTCTTT
TRBJ1-1	TRBV20-1	NA	NA	CSARGPSGGLSEAFF	TGCAGTGCTAGAGGGCCGTCGGGGGGCTTAAGTGAAGCTTTCTTT
TRBJ2-1	TRBV29-1	NA	NA	CSVKGLVNEQFF	TGCAGCGTCAAGGGTCTAGTGAATGAGCAGTTCTTC
TRBJ1-2	TRBV7-8	NA	NA	CASSLGVTVIF	TGTGCCAGCAGCTTAGGAGTGACAGTCATCTTC
TRBJ2-2	TRBV6-5	NA	TRBD2	CASSGRVGGELFF	TGTGCCAGCAGTGGGAGGGTTGGCGGGGAGCTGTTTTTT
TRBJ2-5	TRBV9	NA	TRBD1	CASRKQGAETQYF	TGTGCCAGCAGGAAACAGGGGGCGGAGACCCAGTACTTC
TRBJ2-6	TRBV27	NA	TRBD1	CASSLYPGQSSGVLTF	TGTGCCAGCAGTTTATACCCGGGACAGTCGTCCGGCGTCCTGACTTTC
TRBJ2-2	TRBV30	NA	TRBD2	CAWSPRGGTGELFF	TGTGCCTGGAGTCCCCGGGGGGGCACCGGGGAGCTGTTTTTT
TRBJ1-1	TRBV27	NA	NA	CASSLSQLNTEAFF	TGTGCCAGCAGTTTATCACAGCTGAACACTGAAGCTTTCTTT
TRBJ2-3	TRBV3-1	NA	NA	CASSQEVRIADTQYF	TGTGCCAGCAGCCAAGAAGTTAGGATCGCAGATACGCAGTATTTT
TRBJ2-3	TRBV13	NA	NA	CASSLGLAPSTQYF	TGTGCCAGCAGCTTAGGGCTGGCCCCATCCACGCAGTATTTT